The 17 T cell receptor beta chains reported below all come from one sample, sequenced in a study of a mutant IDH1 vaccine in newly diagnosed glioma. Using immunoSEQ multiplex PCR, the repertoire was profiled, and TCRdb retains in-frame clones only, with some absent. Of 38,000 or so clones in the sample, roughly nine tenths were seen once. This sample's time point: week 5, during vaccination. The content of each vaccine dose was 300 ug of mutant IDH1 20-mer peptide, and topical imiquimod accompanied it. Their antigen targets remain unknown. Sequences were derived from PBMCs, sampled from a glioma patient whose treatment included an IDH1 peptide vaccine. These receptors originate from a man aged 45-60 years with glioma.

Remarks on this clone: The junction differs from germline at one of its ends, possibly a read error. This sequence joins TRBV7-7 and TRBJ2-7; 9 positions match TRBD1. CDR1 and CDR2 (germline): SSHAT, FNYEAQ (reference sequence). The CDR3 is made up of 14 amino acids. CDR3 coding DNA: TGTGCTAGCAGCTTAGGGACAGGGCTGGACGAGCAGTACTTC. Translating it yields CASSLGTGLDEQYF.

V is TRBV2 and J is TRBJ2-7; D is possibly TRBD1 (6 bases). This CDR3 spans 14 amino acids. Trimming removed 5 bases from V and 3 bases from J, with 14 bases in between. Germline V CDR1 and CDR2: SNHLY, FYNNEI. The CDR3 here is CASSKGDTHYEQYF. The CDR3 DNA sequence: TGTGCCAGCAGTAAGGGGGACACACACTACGAGCAGTACTTC.

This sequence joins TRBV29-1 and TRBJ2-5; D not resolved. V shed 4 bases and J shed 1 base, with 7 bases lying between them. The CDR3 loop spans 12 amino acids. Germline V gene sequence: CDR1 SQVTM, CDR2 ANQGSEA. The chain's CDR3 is CSVGEGQETQYF. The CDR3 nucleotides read TGCAGCGTTGGGGAAGGCCAAGAGACCCAGTACTTC.

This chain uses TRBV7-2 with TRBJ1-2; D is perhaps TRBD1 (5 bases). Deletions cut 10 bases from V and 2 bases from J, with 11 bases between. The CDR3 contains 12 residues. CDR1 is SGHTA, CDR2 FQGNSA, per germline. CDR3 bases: TGTGCCAACGGACAAGCAAACTATGGCTACACCTTC. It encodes CANGQANYGYTF. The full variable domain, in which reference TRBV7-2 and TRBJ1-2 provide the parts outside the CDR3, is GAGVSQSPSNKVTEKGKDVELRCDPISGHTALYWYRQSLGQGLEFLIYFQGNSAPDKSGLPSDRFSAERTGGSVSTLTIQRTQQEDSAVYLCANGQANYGYTFGSGTRLTVV.

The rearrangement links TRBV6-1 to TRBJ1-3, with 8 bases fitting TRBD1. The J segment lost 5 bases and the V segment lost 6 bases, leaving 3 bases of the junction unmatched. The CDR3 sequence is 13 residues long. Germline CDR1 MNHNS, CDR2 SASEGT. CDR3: CASRGDRRNTIYF. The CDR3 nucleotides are TGTGCCAGCAGGGGGGACAGGAGAAACACCATATATTTT.

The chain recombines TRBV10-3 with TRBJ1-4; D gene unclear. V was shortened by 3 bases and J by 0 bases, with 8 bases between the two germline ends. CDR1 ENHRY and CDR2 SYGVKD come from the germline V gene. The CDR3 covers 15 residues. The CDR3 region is CAISDPAATNEKLFF. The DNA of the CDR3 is TGTGCCATCAGTGACCCGGCTGCAACTAATGAAAAACTGTTTTTT.

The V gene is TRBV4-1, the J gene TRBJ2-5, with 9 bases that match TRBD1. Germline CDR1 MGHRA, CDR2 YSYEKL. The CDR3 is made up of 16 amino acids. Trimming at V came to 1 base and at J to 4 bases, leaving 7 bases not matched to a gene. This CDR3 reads CASSQAGTGIRETQYF. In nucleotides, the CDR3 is TGCGCCAGCAGCCAAGCAGGGACAGGGATAAGAGAGACCCAGTACTTC.

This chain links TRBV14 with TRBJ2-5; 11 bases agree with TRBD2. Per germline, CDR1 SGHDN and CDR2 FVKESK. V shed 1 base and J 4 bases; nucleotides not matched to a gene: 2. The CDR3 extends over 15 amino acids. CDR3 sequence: CASSQGLAGTETQYF. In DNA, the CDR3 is TGTGCCAGCAGCCAAGGACTAGCGGGAACAGAGACCCAGTACTTC.

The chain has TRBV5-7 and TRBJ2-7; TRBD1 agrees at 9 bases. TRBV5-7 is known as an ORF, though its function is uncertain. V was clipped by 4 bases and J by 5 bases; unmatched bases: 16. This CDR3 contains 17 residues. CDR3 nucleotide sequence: TGTGCCAGCAGCCCTGAAGGAGGGGACAGGGCCGGGGACGAGCAGTACTTC. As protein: CASSPEGGDRAGDEQYF.

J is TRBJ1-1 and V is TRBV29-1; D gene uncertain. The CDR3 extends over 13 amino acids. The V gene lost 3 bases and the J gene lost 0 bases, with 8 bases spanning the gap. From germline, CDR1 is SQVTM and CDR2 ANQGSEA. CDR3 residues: CSVERELNTEAFF. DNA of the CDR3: TGCAGCGTTGAGCGGGAGCTGAACACTGAAGCTTTCTTT.

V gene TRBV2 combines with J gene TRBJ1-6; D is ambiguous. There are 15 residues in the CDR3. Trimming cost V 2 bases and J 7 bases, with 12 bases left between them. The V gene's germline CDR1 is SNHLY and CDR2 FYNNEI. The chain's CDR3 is CASSEQLRRNSPLHF. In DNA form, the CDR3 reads TGTGCCAGCAGTGAACAGTTACGGAGGAATTCACCCCTCCACTTT.

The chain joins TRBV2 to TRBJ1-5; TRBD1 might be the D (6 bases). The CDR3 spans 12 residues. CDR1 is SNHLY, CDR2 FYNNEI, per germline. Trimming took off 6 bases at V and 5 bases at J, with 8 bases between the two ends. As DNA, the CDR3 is TGTGCCAGCAGGGACAGTTATCAGCCCCAGCATTTT. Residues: CASRDSYQPQHF. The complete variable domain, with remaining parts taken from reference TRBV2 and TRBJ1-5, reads EPEVTQTPSHQVTQMGQEVILRCVPISNHLYFYWYRQILGQKVEFLVSFYNNEISEKSEIFDDQFSVERPDGSNFTLKIRSTKLEDSAMYFCASRDSYQPQHFGDGTRLSIL.

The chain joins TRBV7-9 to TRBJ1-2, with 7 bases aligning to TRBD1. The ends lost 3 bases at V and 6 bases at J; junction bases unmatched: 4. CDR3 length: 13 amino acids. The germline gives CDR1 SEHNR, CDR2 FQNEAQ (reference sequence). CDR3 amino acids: CASSFHRGNGYTF. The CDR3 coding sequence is TGTGCCAGCAGCTTCCACAGGGGAAATGGCTACACCTTC. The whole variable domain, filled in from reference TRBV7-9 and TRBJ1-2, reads DTGVSQNPRHKITKRGQNVTFRCDPISEHNRLYWYRQTLGQGPEFLTYFQNEAQLEKSRLLSDRFSAERPKGSFSTLEIQRTEQGDSAMYLCASSFHRGNGYTFGSGTRLTVV.

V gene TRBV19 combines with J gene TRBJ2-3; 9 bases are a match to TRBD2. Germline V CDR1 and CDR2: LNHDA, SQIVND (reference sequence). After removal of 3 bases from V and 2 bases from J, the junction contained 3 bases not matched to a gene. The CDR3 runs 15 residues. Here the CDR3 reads CASSMTSGNTDTQYF. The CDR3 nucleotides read TGTGCCAGTAGTATGACTAGCGGAAACACAGATACGCAGTATTTT.

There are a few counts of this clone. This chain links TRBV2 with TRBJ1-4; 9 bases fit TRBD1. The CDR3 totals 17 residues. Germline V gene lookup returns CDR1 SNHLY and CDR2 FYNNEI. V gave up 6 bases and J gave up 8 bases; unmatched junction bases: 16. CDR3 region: CASSGGTGFRPGEKLFF. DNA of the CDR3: TGTGCCAGCAGCGGCGGGACAGGGTTTCGCCCTGGCGAAAAACTGTTTTTT.

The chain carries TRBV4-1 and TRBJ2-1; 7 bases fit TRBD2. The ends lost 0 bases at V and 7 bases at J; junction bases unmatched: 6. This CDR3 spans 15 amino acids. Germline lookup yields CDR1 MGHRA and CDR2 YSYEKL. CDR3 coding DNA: TGCGCCAGCAGCCAAGAAACAGCGGGGTGGAATGAGCAGTTCTTC. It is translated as CASSQETAGWNEQFF.

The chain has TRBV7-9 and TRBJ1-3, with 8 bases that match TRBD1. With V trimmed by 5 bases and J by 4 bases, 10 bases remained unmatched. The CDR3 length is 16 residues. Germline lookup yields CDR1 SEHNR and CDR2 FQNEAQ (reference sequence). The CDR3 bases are TGTGCCAGCAGCCAAGCGACAGGGGAGGGGGGAAACACCATATATTTT. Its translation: CASSQATGEGGNTIYF. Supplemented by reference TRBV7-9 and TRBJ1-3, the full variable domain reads DTGVSQNPRHKITKRGQNVTFRCDPISEHNRLYWYRQTLGQGPEFLTYFQNEAQLEKSRLLSDRFSAERPKGSFSTLEIQRTEQGDSAMYLCASSQATGEGGNTIYFGEGSWLTVV.